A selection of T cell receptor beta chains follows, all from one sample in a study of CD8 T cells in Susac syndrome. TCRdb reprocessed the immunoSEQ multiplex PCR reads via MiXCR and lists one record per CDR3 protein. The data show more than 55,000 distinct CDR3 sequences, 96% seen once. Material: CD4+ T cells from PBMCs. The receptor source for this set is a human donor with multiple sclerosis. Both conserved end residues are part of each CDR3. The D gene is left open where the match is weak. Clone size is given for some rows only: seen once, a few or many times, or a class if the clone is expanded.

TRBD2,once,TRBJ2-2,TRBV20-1,CSASHKPGAGTDTGELFF,TGCAGTGCTAGTCACAAACCGGGAGCGGGGACCGACACCGGGGAGCTGTTTTTT
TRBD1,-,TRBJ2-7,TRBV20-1,CSAHTGTGGRYEQYF,TGCAGTGCCCATACCGGGACAGGAGGGCGCTACGAGCAGTACTTC
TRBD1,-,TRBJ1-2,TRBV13,CASSQKATGGHGYTF,TGTGCCAGCAGCCAAAAAGCGACAGGGGGCCATGGCTACACCTTC
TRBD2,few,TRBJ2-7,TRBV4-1,CASSQVGLAGDEQYF,TGCGCCAGCAGCCAAGTTGGGCTAGCGGGGGACGAGCAGTACTTC
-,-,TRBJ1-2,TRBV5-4,CASSLDHRDNYGYTF,TGTGCCAGCAGCTTAGACCACAGGGACAACTATGGCTACACCTTC
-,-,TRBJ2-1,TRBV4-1,CASSQGTVTYNEQFF,TGCGCCAGCAGCCAAGGGACAGTTACCTACAATGAGCAGTTCTTC
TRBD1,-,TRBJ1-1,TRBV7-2,CASSRQGINTEAFF,TGTGCCAGCAGCCGACAGGGGATCAACACTGAAGCTTTCTTT
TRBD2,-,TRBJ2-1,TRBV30,CAWSPGLAYGNEQFF,TGTGCCTGGAGTCCGGGACTAGCATATGGCAATGAGCAGTTCTTC
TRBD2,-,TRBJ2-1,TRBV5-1,CASSSGLADNEQFF,TGCGCCAGCAGCTCTGGACTAGCGGACAATGAGCAGTTCTTC
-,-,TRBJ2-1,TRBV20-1,CSAKDTGQFF,TGCAGTGCTAAAGACACCGGGCAGTTCTTC
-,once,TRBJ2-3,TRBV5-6,CASSSDAGAGSDTQYF,TGTGCCAGCAGCTCCGACGCAGGGGCTGGCTCAGATACGCAGTATTTT
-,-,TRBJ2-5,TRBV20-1,CSANRNQETQYF,TGCAGTGCTAACCGGAACCAAGAGACCCAGTACTTC
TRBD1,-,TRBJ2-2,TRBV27,CASSGQGTNTGELFF,TGTGCCAGCTCGGGACAGGGGACGAACACCGGGGAGCTGTTTTTT
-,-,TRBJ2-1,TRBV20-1,CSARDSGRQGNEQFF,TGCAGTGCTAGAGATTCAGGCAGACAAGGCAATGAGCAGTTCTTC